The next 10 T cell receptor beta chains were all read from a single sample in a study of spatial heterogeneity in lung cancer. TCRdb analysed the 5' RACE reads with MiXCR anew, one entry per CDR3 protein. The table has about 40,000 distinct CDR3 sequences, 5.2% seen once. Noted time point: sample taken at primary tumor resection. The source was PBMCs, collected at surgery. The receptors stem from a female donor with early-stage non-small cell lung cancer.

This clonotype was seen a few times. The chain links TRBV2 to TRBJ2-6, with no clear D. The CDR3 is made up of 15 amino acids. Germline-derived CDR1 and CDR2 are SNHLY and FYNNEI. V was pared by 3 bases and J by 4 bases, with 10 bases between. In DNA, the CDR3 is TGTGCCAGCAGTGACTGGGGTTCCGGGGCCAACGTCCTGACTTTC. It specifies CASSDWGSGANVLTF.

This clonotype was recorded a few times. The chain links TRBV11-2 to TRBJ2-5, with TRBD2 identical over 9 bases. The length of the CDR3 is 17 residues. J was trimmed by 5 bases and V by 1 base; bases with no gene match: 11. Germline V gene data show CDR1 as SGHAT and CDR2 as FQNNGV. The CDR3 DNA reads TGTGCCAGCAGCTTAGTACTGGGTAGCGGGGGTGGCGAGACCCAGTACTTC. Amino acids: CASSLVLGSGGGETQYF.

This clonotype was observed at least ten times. This CDR3 reads CSASYRGGGYTF. DNA of the CDR3: TGCAGTGCTAGCTACAGGGGCGGTGGCTACACCTTC. This sequence joins TRBV20-1 and TRBJ1-2; 7 positions agree with TRBD1. V lost 3 bases and J lost 7; bases outside the gene matches: 5. Germline V CDR1 and CDR2: DFQATT, SNEGSKA (reference sequence). The CDR3 has 12 amino acids.

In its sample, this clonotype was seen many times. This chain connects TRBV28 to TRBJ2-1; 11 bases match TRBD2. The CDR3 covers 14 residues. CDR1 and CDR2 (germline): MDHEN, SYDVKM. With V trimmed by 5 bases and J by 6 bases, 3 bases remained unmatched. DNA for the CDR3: TGTGCCAGCAGTACTAGCGGGGGAGGCAATGAGCAGTTCTTC. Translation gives CASSTSGGGNEQFF.

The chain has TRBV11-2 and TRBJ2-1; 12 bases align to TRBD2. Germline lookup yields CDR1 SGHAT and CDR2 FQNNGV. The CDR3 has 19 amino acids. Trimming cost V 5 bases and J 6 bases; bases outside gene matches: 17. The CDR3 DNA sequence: TGTGCCAGCAGCACATCGGGACTAGCGGGCCCAAAAGGGGGCAATGAGCAGTTCTTC. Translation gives CASSTSGLAGPKGGNEQFF.

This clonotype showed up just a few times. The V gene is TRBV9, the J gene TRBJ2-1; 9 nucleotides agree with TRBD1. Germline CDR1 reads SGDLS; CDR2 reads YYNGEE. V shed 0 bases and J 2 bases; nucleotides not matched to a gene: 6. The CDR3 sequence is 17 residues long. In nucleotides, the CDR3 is TGTGCCAGCAGCGTAGAGCCGGGACAGGGAACCTACAATGAGCAGTTCTTC. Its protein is CASSVEPGQGTYNEQFF.

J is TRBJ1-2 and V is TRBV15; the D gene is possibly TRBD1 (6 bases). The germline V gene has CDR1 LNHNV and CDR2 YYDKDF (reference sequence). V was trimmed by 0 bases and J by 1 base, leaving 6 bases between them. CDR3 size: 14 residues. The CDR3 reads CATSRDRGNYGYTF. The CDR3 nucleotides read TGTGCCACCAGCAGAGACAGGGGTAACTATGGCTACACCTTC.

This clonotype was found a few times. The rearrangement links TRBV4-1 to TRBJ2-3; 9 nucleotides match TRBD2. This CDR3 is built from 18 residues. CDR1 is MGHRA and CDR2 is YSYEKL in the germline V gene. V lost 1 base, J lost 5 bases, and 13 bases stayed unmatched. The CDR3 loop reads CASSQGATPRTSEDTQYF. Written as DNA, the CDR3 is TGCGCCAGCAGCCAAGGGGCCACCCCCCGGACTAGCGAAGATACGCAGTATTTT.

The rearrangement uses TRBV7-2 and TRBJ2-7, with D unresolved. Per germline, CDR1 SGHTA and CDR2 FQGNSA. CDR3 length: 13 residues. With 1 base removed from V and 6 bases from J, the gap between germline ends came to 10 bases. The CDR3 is CASSLGYGGEQYF. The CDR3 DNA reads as TGTGCCAGCAGCTTAGGTTACGGCGGCGAGCAGTACTTC.

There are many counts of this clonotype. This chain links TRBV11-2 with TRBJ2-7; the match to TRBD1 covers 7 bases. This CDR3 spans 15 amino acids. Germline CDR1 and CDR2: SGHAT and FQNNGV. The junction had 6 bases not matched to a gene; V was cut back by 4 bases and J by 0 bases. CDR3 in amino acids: CASSSPRDSSYEQYF. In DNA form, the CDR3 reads TGTGCCAGCAGCTCCCCCCGGGACAGCTCCTACGAGCAGTACTTC.